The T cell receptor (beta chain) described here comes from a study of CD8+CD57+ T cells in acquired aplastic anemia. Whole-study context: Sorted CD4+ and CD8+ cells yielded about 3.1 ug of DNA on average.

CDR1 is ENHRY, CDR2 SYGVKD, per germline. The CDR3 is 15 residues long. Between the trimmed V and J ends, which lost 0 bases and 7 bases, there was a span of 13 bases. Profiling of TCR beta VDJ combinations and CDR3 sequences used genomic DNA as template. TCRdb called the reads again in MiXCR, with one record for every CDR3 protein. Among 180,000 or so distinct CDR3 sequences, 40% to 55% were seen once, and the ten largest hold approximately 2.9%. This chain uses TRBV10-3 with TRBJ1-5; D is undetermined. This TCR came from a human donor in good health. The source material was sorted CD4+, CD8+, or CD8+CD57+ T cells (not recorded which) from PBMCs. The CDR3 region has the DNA TGTGCCATCAGTGAGTCGCTAGTCCTCAAGCAGCCCCAGCATTTT. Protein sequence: CAISESLVLKQPQHF.